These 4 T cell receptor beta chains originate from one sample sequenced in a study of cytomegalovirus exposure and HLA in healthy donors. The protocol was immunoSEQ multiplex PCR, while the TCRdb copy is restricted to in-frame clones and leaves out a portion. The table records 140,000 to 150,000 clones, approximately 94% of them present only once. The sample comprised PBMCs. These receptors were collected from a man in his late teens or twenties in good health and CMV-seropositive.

Here the CDR3 reads CASRDIKYEQYF. DNA for the CDR3: TGTGCCAGCAGGGACATCAAATACGAGCAGTACTTC. This chain joins TRBV6-1 and TRBJ2-7, with a possible D match to TRBD1 (5 bases). The CDR3 has 12 amino acids. Trimming shortened V by 6 bases and J by 4 bases, and 10 bases separated the two germline ends. From germline, CDR1 is MNHNS and CDR2 SASEGT.

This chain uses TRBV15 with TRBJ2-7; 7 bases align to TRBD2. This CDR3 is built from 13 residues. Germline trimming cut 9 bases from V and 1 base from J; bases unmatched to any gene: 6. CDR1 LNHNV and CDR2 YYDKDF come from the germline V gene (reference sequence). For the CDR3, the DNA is TGTGCCACTGCTAGCGGAGATTCCTACGAGCAGTACTTC. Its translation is CATASGDSYEQYF. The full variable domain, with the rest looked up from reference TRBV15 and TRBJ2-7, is DAMVIQNPRYQVTQFGKPVTLSCSQTLNHNVMYWYQQKSSQAPKLLFHYYDKDFNNEADTPDNFQSRRPNTSFCFLDIRSPGLGDTAMYLCATASGDSYEQYFGPGTRLTVT.

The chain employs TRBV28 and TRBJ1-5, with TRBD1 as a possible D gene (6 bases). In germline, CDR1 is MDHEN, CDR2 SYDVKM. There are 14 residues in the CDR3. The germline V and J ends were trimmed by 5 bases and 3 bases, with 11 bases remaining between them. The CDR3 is CASSPQGFNQPQHF. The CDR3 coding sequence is TGTGCCAGCAGTCCACAGGGTTTCAATCAGCCCCAGCATTTT.

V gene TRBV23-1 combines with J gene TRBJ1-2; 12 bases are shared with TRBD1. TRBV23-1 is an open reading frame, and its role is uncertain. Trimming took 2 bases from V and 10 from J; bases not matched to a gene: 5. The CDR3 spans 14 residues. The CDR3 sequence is CASSQRGQGADYTF. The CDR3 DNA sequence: TGCGCCAGCAGTCAACGGGGACAGGGGGCTGACTACACCTTC.